This T cell receptor (beta chain) was found in a study of T cells in Graves' hyperthyroidism and ophthalmopathy. Study summary: Before any treatment, at initial diagnosis, peripheral blood was collected.

Diagnoses used clinical symptoms, serum thyroxine and TRAb, thyroid ultrasound and orbital computed tomography. Points on this clonotype: Its specificity is not known.

Losses at the gene ends were 1 base for V and 1 base for J; bases not matched to a gene: 3. The CDR3 runs 14 residues. Germline CDR1 is DFQATT and CDR2 is SNEGSKA (reference sequence). General study points: Most thyroid-expanded clonotypes above 0.001 were also found in blood. Stable hyperthyroidism was told apart from ophthalmopathy by a model built on 13 V-J features.

RNA transcripts gave rise to amplified TCR beta CDR3 regions. HTBI primers were used for first-round RT-PCR of the TCR CDR3. One entry per CDR3 protein, called by TCRdb with MiXCR from the multiplex PCR reads. The sample shows approximately 610,000 distinct CDR3 sequences, roughly 14% of them seen only once. The V and J genes are TRBV20-1 and TRBJ1-1; 7 nucleotides match TRBD1. Sequencing was carried out using blood. The receptor was isolated from a woman aged 40 to 55 with Graves' ophthalmopathy. CDR3 in amino acids: CSARAGGANTEAFF. Written as DNA, the CDR3 is TGCAGTGCTAGAGCAGGGGGGGCGAACACTGAAGCTTTCTTT.